This T cell receptor beta chain was observed in a study of cytomegalovirus exposure and HLA in healthy donors. Regarding the study as a whole: Rarity characterized most TCR sequences, yet some public TCRs appeared in many donors.

The repertoire was sequenced with immunoSEQ multiplex PCR; TCRdb's copy has only in-frame clones and lacks some. The table records 110,000 or so clones, about 87% of them present only once. In regard to this clone: Its specificity is unknown.

The CDR3 is made up of 20 amino acids. CDR1 SGHVS and CDR2 FNYEAQ come from the germline V gene. Unmatched junction bases numbered 23, after V lost 4 bases and J lost 5 bases. Sequences were obtained from PBMCs. This rearrangement joins TRBV7-6 to TRBJ2-1, with TRBD1 matching over 7 bases. The sequence was collected from a man aged 18 to 29 in good health and CMV-seronegative. This CDR3 is CASSSSNGAGGIGLDNEQFF. In nucleotides, the CDR3 is TGTGCCAGCAGCTCCTCAAATGGGGCAGGGGGTATAGGGTTGGACAATGAGCAGTTCTTC. Full variable domain (missing parts from reference TRBV7-6 and TRBJ2-1): GAGVSQSPRYKVTKRGQDVALRCDPISGHVSLYWYRQALGQGPEFLTYFNYEAQQDKSGLPNDRFSAERPEGSISTLTIQRTEQRDSAMYRCASSSSNGAGGIGLDNEQFFGPGTRLTVL.